Reported below is one TCR beta chain. The antigen is undetermined. CDR1 is MDHEN and CDR2 is SYDVKM in the germline V gene. The ends lost 4 bases at V and 6 bases at J; junction bases unmatched: 4. The CDR3 consists of 14 residues. These data are taken from a study of vaccination effects on CD4 cells after COVID-19. Expansion of antigen-specific CD4+ T cells with viral peptide pools was carried out by the ViraFEST assay before sequencing. Once cultured for 9 to 11 days, the cells underwent separation to obtain CD4+ T cells. For each well, some 1.9 million PBMC were cultured with about 9.4 IU/ml IL-2 and around 9.6 ug/ml peptides. Clones were read by immunoSEQ multiplex PCR, and TCRdb kept only the in-frame ones, dropping some. The profile covers more than 50,000 clones, with roughly 79% appearing a single time and roughly 2.4% taken by the ten largest.

Specimen: CD4+ T cells from PBMCs cultured with HCoV-229E spike peptides, collected before COVID-19 vaccination. The rearrangement joins TRBV28 to TRBJ1-4; TRBD1 matches 8 bases. The sequence was obtained from a human donor who received a COVID-19 vaccine. The CDR3: CASSSQGVDEKLFF. In nucleotides, the CDR3 is TGTGCCAGCAGTTCACAGGGGGTGGATGAAAAACTGTTTTTT.